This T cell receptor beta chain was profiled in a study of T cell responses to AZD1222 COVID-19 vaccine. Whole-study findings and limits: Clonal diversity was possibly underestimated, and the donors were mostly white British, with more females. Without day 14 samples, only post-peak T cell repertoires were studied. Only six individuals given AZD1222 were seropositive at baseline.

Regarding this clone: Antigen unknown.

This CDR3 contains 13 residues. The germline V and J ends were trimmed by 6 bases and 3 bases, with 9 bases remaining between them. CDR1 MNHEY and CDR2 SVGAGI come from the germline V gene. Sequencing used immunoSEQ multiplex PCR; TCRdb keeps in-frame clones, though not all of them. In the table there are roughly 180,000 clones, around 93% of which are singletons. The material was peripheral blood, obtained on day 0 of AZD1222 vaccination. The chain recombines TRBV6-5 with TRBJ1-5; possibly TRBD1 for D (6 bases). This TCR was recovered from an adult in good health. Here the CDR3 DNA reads TGTGCCAGCAGGGACAGCTTCAATCAGCCCCAGCATTTT. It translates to CASRDSFNQPQHF.